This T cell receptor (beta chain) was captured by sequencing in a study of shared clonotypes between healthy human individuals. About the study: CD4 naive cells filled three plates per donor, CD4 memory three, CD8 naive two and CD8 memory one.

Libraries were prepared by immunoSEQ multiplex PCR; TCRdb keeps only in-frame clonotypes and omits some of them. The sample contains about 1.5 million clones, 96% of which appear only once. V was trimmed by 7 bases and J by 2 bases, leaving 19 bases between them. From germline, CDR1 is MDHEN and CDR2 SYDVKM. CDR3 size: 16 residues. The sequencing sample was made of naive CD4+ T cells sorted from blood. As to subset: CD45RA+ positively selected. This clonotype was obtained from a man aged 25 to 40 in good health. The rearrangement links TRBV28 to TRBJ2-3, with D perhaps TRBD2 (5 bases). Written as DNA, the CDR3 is TGTGCCAGCACCCTTATCACCACTAGAACCACAGATACGCAGTATTTT. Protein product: CASTLITTRTTDTQYF.